This T cell receptor (beta chain) emerged from a study of T cells in Graves' hyperthyroidism and ophthalmopathy. Study details: Staff took peripheral blood when the initial diagnosis was made, before any treatment began.

The study based diagnoses on clinical symptoms, serum thyroxine and TRAb, thyroid ultrasound and orbital computed tomography. The V end lost 3 bases, the J end lost 10 bases, and 16 bases lay between the germline ends. Germline CDR1 is KGHSH and CDR2 is LQKENI. The CDR3 has 14 amino acids. Study-level points and caveats: The model made its ophthalmopathy prediction, and onset followed a median approximately 6 months later. Blood samples included most of the expanded thyroid clonotypes exceeding 0.001.

Regarding this clonotype: Its antigen remains unidentified.

TCR beta CDR3 region amplification was performed from RNA transcripts. During a first-round RT-PCR of the TCR CDR3, the HTBI primer set was used. Each CDR3 protein gets one entry after TCRdb re-called the multiplex PCR reads with MiXCR. The table records about 460,000 distinct CDR3 sequences, approximately 23% of them present only once. The sample was blood. The rearrangement uses TRBV18 and TRBJ2-1; D remains unclear. This TCR was recovered from a woman between 65 and 79 years old with Graves' ophthalmopathy. The CDR3 sequence is CASSPSLYNEEQFF. The CDR3 DNA sequence: TGTGCCAGCTCACCTTCACTATACAATGAGGAGCAGTTCTTC.